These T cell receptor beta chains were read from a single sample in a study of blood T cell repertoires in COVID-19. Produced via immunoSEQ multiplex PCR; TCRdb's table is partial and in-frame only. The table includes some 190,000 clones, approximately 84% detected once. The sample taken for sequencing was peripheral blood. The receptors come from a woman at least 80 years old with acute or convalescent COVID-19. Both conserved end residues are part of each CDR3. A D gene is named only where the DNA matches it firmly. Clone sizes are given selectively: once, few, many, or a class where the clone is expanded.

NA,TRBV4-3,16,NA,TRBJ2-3,TGCGCCAGCAGCCAAGCGGGAGTAGGGGTGACAGATACGCAGTATTTT,CASSQAGVGVTDTQYF
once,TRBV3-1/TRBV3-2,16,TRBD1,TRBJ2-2,TGTGCCAGCAGCCGAGGACAGGGTTCGAACACCGGGGAGCTGTTTTTT,CASSRGQGSNTGELFF
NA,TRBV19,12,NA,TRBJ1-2,TGTGCCAGTAGTATCGGTCGTTTTGGCTACACCTTC,CASSIGRFGYTF
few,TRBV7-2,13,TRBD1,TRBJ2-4,TGTGCCAGCAGCTTAGGACAGGGGACCATTCAGTACTTC,CASSLGQGTIQYF
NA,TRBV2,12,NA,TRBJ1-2,TGTGCCAGCAGCTTTAGTAACTATGGCTACACCTTC,CASSFSNYGYTF
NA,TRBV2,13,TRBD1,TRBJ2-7,TGTGCCAGCAGTGGACAGGGGATCTACGAGCAGTACTTC,CASSGQGIYEQYF
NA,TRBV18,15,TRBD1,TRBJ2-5,TGTGCCAGCTCACCATGGGACAGGGGAGAAGAGACCCAGTACTTC,CASSPWDRGEETQYF
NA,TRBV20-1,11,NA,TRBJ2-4,TGCAGTGCCCCCGGGGATGACATTCAGTACTTC,CSAPGDDIQYF
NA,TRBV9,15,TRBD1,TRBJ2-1,TGTGCCAGCAGCCGTAGCTGGCCAGGGGGAAATGAGCAGTTCTTC,CASSRSWPGGNEQFF
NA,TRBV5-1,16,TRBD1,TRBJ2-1,TGCGCCAGCAGCACCCTCTCGGGACAGGGGGACAATGAGCAGTTCTTC,CASSTLSGQGDNEQFF
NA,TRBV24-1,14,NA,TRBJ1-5,TGTGCCACCAGTGGGCAGGGGTCGGGTCAGCCCCAGCATTTT,CATSGQGSGQPQHF
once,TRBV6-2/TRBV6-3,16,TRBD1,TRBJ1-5,TGTGCCAGCAGTTACGCCGGACAGGGTGGATATCAGCCCCAGCATTTT,CASSYAGQGGYQPQHF
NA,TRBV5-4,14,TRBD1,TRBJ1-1,TGTGCCAGCAGCTTGGGTCAGGGGGAGACTGAAGCTTTCTTT,CASSLGQGETEAFF
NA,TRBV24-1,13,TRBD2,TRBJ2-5,TGTGCCACCAGTGATTGGGGGGGAGGGACCCAGTACTTC,CATSDWGGGTQYF
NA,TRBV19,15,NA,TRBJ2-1,TGTGCCAGTATGGGTATGCGGCTTTCCTACAATGAGCAGTTCTTC,CASMGMRLSYNEQFF
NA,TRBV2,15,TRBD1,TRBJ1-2,TGTGCCAGCGGGGACGGGACAGGCCATAACTATGGCTACACCTTC,CASGDGTGHNYGYTF
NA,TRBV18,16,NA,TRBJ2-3,TGTGCCAGCTCACCCTCAGGGGGGAGATCCACAGATACGCAGTATTTT,CASSPSGGRSTDTQYF
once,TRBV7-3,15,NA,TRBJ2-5,TGTGCCAGCAGCAAAGGGAGCACAGGGCTAGAGACCCAGTACTTC,CASSKGSTGLETQYF
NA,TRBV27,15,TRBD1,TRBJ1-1,TGTGCCAGCAGCCGGACAGGCCTCTCGGACACTGAAGCTTTCTTT,CASSRTGLSDTEAFF
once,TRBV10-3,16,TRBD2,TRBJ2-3,TGTGCCCTGGGGACTAGCGGGAGTGGTGGCACAGATACGCAGTATTTT,CALGTSGSGGTDTQYF
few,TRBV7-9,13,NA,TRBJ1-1,TGTGCCAGCAGCCTGGACATTCTTACAGAAGCTTTCTTT,CASSLDILTEAFF
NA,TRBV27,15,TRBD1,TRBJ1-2,TGTGCCAGCAGTTTAAGACAGGGGGCGGCTTGGGGCTACACCTTC,CASSLRQGAAWGYTF
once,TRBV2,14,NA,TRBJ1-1,TGTGCCAGCAGTTTCGAGGGCATGAACACTGAAGCTTTCTTT,CASSFEGMNTEAFF
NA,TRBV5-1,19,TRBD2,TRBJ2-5,TGCGCCAGCAGCTTGGGTAGGTCTAGCGGGAGTGCCTCTCGTGAGACCCAGTACTTC,CASSLGRSSGSASRETQYF
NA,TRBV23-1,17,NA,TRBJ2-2,TGCGCCAGCAGTCCGAATGAGGAGCCCGTTAAGTGGCGGGAGCTGTTTTTT,CASSPNEEPVKWRELFF
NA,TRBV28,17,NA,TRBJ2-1,TGTGCCAGCAGTTCCCCCCCCGGGGGAGGCTCCTACAATGAGCAGTTCTTC,CASSSPPGGGSYNEQFF
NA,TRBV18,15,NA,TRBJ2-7,TGTGCCAGCTCACCAAGTGGAGTCCCCGGCTACGAGCAGTACTTC,CASSPSGVPGYEQYF
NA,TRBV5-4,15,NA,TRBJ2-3,TGTGCCAGCAGCTTTCGGGCGGGAAGCACAGATACGCAGTATTTT,CASSFRAGSTDTQYF
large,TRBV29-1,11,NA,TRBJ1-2,TGCAGCGGGGCCTTTGGCTATGGCTACACCTTC,CSGAFGYGYTF
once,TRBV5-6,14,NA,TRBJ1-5,TGTGCCAGCAACATAGGGAGGTTTAGTCAGCCCCAGCATTTT,CASNIGRFSQPQHF
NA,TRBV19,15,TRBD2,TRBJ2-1,TGTGCCAGTAGTCCAGTAGCGGGAGGATACAATGAGCAGTTCTTC,CASSPVAGGYNEQFF
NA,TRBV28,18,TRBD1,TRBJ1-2,TGTGCCAGCAATCCACAGGGAGGGACAGGTTTCATATTGCGCGGCTACACCTTC,CASNPQGGTGFILRGYTF
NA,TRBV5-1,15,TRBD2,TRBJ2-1,TGCGCCAGCAGCCTACTAGCGGGAGACATCAATGAGCAGTTCTTC,CASSLLAGDINEQFF
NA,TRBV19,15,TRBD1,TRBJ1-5,TGTGCCAGTAGTCGGAGACCTACAGGGGATCAGCCCCAGCATTTT,CASSRRPTGDQPQHF
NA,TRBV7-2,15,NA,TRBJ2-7,TGTGCCAGCAGCGCCCGGGACTCAATTTACTACGAGCAGTACTTC,CASSARDSIYYEQYF
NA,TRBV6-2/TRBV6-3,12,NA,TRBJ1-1,TGTGCCAGCAGTTACTCAGGGGATGAAGCTTTCTTT,CASSYSGDEAFF
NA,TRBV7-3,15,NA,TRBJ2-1,TGTGCCAGCAGCTTAACGGGAGGAGTCATCAATGAGCAGTTCTTC,CASSLTGGVINEQFF
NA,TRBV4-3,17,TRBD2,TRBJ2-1,TGCGCCAGCAGCCAAGGCTGGACTAGCGGGATTTACAATGAGCAGTTCTTC,CASSQGWTSGIYNEQFF
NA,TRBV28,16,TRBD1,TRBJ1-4,TGTGCCAGCAGTTTACCAATAGACAGGGGGGATGAAAAACTGTTTTTT,CASSLPIDRGDEKLFF
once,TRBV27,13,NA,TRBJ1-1,TGTGCCAGCAGTTTATCCCGGAACACTGAAGCTTTCTTT,CASSLSRNTEAFF
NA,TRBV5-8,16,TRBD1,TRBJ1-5,TGTGCCAGCAGCTTCTCGACAGGGGTCAGCAATCAGCCCCAGCATTTT,CASSFSTGVSNQPQHF
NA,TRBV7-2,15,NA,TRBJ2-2,TGTGCCAGCAGCTTTACGCGGGACCTTACCGGGGAGCTGTTTTTT,CASSFTRDLTGELFF